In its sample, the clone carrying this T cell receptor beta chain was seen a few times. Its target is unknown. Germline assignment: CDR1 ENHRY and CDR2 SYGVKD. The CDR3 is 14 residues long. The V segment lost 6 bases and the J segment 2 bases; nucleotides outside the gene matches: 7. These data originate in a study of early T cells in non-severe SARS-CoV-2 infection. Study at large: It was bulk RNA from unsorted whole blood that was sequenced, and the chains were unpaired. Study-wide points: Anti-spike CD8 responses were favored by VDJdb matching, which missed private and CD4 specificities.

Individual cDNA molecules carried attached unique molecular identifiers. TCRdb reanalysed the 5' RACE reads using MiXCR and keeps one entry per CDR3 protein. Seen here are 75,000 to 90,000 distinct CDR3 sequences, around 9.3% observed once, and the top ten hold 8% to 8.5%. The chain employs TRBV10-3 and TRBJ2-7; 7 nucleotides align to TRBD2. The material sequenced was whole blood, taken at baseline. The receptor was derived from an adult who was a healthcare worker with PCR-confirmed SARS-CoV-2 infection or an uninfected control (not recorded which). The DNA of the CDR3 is TGTGCCATCAGCCAGCGGGGCCTCCCCTACGAGCAGTACTTC. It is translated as CAISQRGLPYEQYF.